This T cell receptor beta chain was sequenced for a study of CD8+ T cells in alopecia areata. Broader study findings: Expanded CD8+ clones among the top 100, and scalp clonality, were significantly decreased by tofacitinib.

The sample's treatment: oral pan-JAK inhibitor, 5-10 mg twice daily. Germline V gene lookup returns CDR1 MNHEY and CDR2 SMNVEV (reference sequence). CDR3 length equals 15 residues. With 6 bases clipped from V and 8 bases from J, the junction kept 12 bases outside the gene matches. Sequencing used cDNA as its template, made by extracting RNA and reverse transcribing it. The repertoire was sequenced with immunoSEQ multiplex PCR; TCRdb's copy has only in-frame clones and lacks some. The sample lists roughly 110,000 clones, around 83% seen once, with around 25% in the top ten. Details on this clone: Its antigen is not known.

Source: CD8+ T cells sorted from blood, taken at week 24, from a patient treated with tofacitinib. The source of this sequence is a human donor with alopecia areata. The rearrangement joins TRBV27 to TRBJ2-2; 7 bases match TRBD1. This CDR3 reads CASRRLGQAGGELFF. For the CDR3, the DNA is TGTGCCAGCAGAAGGCTAGGACAGGCTGGAGGGGAGCTGTTTTTT.